This TCR beta chain was documented in a study of T cell responses to AZD1222 COVID-19 vaccine. The study, taken as a whole, reports: Repertoire sampling happened only post peak T cell response. Donors, mostly white British, included more females; clonal diversity was possibly underestimated. Baseline testing showed seropositivity in only six or seven AZD1222 recipients. The span of vaccine-associated CD4 TCRs extended across spike, with dominance at 160-218 and 743-854.

The table came from immunoSEQ multiplex PCR; TCRdb's copy has only in-frame clones and leaves some out. The table records under 150,000 clones, 85% to 95% of them present only once. CDR3 length: 13 amino acids. V was pared by 3 bases and J by 8 bases, with 8 bases between. Germline CDR1 is MNHNS and CDR2 is SASEGT. On this clone: The target antigen is unknown.

The input for sequencing was peripheral blood, taken 28 days after the second AZD1222 dose. This chain links TRBV6-1 with TRBJ1-6; D is unclear. The TCR comes from an adult who received the AZD1222 COVID-19 vaccine. Written as DNA, the CDR3 is TGTGCCAGCAGTGAGATAGGCGATTCACCCCTCCACTTT. This sequence encodes CASSEIGDSPLHF.